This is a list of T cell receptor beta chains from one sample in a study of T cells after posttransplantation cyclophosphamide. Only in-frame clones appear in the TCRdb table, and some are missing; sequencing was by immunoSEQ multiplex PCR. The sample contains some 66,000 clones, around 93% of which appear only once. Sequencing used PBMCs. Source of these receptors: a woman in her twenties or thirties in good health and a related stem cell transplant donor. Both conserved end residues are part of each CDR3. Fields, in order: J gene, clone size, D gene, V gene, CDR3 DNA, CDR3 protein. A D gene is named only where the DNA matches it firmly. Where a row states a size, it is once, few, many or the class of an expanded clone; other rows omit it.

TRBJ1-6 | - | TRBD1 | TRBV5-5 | TGTGCCAGCAGCCCGGGGGACAGGGTTAATTCACCCCTCCACTTT | CASSPGDRVNSPLHF
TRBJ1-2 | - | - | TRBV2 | TGTGCCAGCAGGCAGGGCTATGGCTACACCTTC | CASRQGYGYTF
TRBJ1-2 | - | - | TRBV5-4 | TGTGCCAGCAGCTTGATGCCCTATGGCTACACCTTC | CASSLMPYGYTF
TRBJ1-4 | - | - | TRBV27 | TGTGCCAGCAGCTCCCCCCACAGGGAAGGGAGTGAAAAACTGTTTTTT | CASSSPHREGSEKLFF
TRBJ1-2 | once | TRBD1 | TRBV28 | TGTGCCAGCGGGATAATGGGACAGGGGGCGCGGGGCTACACCTTC | CASGIMGQGARGYTF
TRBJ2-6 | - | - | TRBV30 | TGTGCCTGGGATACTGGGGCCAACGTCCTGACTTTC | CAWDTGANVLTF
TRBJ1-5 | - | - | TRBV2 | TGTGCCAGCAGGACCCCGGTAGGGGAGATCTTACCCAATCAGCCCCAGCATTTT | CASRTPVGEILPNQPQHF
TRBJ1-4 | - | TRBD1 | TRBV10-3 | TGTGCCACTGCAGGGGGCGCGGCTAATGAAAAACTGTTTTTT | CATAGGAANEKLFF
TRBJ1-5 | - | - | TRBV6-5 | TGTGCCAGCAGTTCAAGAATCAATCAGCCCCAGCATTTT | CASSSRINQPQHF
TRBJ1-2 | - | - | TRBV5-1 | TGCGCCAGCAGCCCTCGGCAGGACTCCCTCCTGGCTTATGGCTACACCTTC | CASSPRQDSLLAYGYTF
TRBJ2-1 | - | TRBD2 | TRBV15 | TGTGCCACCAGCAGGGCCGGGACTAGATACAATGAGCAGTTCTTC | CATSRAGTRYNEQFF
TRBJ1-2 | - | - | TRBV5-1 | TGCGCCAGCAGCTTGGAGGCCAGGGGCGCCTCTAACTATGGCTACACCTTC | CASSLEARGASNYGYTF
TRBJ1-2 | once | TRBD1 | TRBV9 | TGTGCCAGCAGCGCCGGGACAGGATATGGCTACACCTTC | CASSAGTGYGYTF
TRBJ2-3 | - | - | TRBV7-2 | TGTGCCAGCAGCTTACGCGGGCACACAGATACGCAGTATTTT | CASSLRGHTDTQYF
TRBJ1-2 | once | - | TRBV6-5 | TGTGCCAGCGGAAGGCTGCGTGGCTACACCTTC | CASGRLRGYTF